This T cell receptor (beta chain) was captured in a study of cytomegalovirus exposure and HLA in healthy donors. Notes on the study in general: Sequencing probably produced one cluster of sequence variants that were highly shared. TCR beta V- and J-gene trimming was later associated with a missense DCLRE1C variant. Per a prior analysis, the majority of TCR beta V segments were productive roughly 87% or roughly 30% of the time.

Use of 60 Vbeta and 13 Jbeta primers characterized the PCR. Sequencing used immunoSEQ multiplex PCR; TCRdb keeps in-frame clones, though not all of them. The sample shows 100,000 to 150,000 clones, over 70% of them seen only once. Unmatched junction bases numbered 5, after V lost 3 bases and J lost 5 bases. The CDR3 spans 15 residues. Germline loops: CDR1 SGDLS, CDR2 YYNGEE. As concerns this clone: What it binds is not known.

The sequenced sample consisted of PBMCs. The chain uses TRBV9 and TRBJ1-2; the match to TRBD1 covers 12 bases. This TCR came from a woman in her forties in good health and CMV-seronegative. CDR3 protein: CASSEGTGGAYGYTF. In DNA, the CDR3 is TGTGCCAGCAGCGAGGGGACAGGGGGCGCATATGGCTACACCTTC.